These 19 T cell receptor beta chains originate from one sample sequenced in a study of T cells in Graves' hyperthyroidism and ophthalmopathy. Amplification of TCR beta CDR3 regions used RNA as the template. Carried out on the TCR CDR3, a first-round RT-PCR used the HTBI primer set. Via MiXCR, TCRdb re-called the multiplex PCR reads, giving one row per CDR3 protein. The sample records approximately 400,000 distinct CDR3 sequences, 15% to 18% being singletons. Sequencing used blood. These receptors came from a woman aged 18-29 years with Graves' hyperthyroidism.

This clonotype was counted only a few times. The CDR3 DNA sequence: TGTGCCAGCGCGGGGGAAAAACTGTTTTTT. It is translated as CASAGEKLFF. The V gene is TRBV7-8, the J gene TRBJ1-4, with no clear D. Trimming took off 8 bases at V and 8 bases at J, with 6 bases between the two ends. Germline V gene lookup returns CDR1 SGHVS and CDR2 FQNEAQ. The CDR3 length is 10 residues. Full variable domain (outside the CDR3, taken from reference TRBV7-8 and TRBJ1-4): GAGVSQSPRYKVAKRGQDVALRCDPISGHVSLFWYQQALGQGPEFLTYFQNEAQLDKSGLPSDRFFAERPEGSVSTLKIQRTQQEDSAVYLCASAGEKLFFGSGTQLSVL.

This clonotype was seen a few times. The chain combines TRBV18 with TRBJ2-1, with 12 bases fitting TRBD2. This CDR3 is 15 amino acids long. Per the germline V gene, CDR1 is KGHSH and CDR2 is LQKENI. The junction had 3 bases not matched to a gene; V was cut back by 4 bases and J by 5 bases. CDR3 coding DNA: TGTGCCAGCTCACAGGGACTAGCGGGTCACAATGAGCAGTTCTTC. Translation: CASSQGLAGHNEQFF.

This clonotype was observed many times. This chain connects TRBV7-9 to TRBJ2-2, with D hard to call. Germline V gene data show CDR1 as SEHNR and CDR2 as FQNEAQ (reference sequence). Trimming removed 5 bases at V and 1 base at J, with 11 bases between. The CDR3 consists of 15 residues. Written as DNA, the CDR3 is TGTGCCAGCAGCCCCGCCGATAAGAACACCGGGGAGCTGTTTTTT. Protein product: CASSPADKNTGELFF.

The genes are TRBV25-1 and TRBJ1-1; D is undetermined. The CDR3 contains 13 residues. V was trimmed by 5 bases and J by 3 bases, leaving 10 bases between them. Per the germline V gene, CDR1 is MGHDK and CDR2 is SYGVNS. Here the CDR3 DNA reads TGTGCCAGCAGTTCAGAAGGTTACACTGAAGCTTTCTTT. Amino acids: CASSSEGYTEAFF.

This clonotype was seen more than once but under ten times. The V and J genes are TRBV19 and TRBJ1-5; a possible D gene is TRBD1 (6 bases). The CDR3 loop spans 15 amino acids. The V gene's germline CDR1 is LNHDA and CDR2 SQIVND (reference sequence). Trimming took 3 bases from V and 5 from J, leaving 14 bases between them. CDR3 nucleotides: TGTGCCAGTAGTATCGATGGGGGGCAGGATCAGCCCCAGCATTTT. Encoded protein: CASSIDGGQDQPQHF.

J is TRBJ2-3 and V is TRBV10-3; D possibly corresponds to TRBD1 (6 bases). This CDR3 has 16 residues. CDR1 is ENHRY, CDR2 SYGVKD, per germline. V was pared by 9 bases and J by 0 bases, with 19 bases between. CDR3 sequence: CAIDHRENTSTDTQYF. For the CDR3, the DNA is TGTGCCATAGACCACAGGGAAAATACTAGCACAGATACGCAGTATTTT.

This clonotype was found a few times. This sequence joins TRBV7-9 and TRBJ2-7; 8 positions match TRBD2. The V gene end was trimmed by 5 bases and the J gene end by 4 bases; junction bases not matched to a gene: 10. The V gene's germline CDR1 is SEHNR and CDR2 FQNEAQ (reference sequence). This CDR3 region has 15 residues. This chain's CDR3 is CASSPPSGGRYEQYF. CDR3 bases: TGTGCCAGCAGCCCCCCCTCGGGGGGGCGGTACGAGCAGTACTTC.

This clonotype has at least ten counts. Here the CDR3 DNA reads TGTGCCAGCAGCCAAGGGCAGGGTGATCAGCCCCAGCATTTT. Its translation: CASSQGQGDQPQHF. V gene TRBV3-1 combines with J gene TRBJ1-5; D is perhaps TRBD1 (5 bases). CDR1 is LGHDT, CDR2 YNNKEL, per germline (reference sequence). This CDR3 has 14 residues. The V gene lost 1 base and the J gene lost 5 bases, with 9 bases spanning the gap.

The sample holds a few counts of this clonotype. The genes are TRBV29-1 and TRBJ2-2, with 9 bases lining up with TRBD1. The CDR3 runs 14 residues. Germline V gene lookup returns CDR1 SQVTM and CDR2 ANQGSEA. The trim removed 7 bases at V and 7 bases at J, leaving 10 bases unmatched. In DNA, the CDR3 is TGCAGCGGCACACAGGGGGCCATTGGCGGGGAGCTGTTTTTT. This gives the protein CSGTQGAIGGELFF.

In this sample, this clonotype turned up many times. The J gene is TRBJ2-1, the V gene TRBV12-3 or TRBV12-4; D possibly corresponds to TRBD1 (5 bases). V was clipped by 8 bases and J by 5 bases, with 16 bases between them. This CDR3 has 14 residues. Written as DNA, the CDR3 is TGTGCCAGCGCCTTGGGGCTGGGCAACAATGAGCAGTTCTTC. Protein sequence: CASALGLGNNEQFF.

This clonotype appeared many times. CDR3 bases: TGTGCCAGCAGCCTGACAGGGGGGCCCAGAGGCACTGAAGCTTTCTTT. It yields the protein CASSLTGGPRGTEAFF. The V gene is TRBV7-2, the J gene TRBJ1-1; 9 bases are a match to TRBD1. The CDR3 totals 16 residues. Germline lookup yields CDR1 SGHTA and CDR2 FQGNSA. V gave up 5 bases and J gave up 4 bases; unmatched junction bases: 11. Full variable domain (outside the CDR3, taken from reference TRBV7-2 and TRBJ1-1): GAGVSQSPSNKVTEKGKDVELRCDPISGHTALYWYRQSLGQGLEFLIYFQGNSAPDKSGLPSDRFSAERTGGSVSTLTIQRTQQEDSAVYLCASSLTGGPRGTEAFFGQGTRLTVV.

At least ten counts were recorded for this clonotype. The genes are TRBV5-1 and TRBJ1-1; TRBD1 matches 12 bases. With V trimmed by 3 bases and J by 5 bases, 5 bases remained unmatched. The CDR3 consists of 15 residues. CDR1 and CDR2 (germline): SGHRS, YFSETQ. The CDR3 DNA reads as TGCGCCAGCAGCTGGGGGACAGGGGGCGGTACTGAAGCTTTCTTT. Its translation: CASSWGTGGGTEAFF.

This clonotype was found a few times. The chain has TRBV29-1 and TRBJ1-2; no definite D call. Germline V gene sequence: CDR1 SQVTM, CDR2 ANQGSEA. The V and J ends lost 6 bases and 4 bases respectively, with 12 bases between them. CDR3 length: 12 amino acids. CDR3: CSVITRTYGYTF. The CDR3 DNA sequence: TGCAGCGTAATCACCAGGACCTATGGCTACACCTTC.

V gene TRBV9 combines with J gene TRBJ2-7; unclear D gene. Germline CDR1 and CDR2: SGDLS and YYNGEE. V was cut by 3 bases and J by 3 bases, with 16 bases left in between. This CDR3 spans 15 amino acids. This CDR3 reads CASSAFFGNDYEQYF. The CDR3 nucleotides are TGTGCCAGCAGCGCCTTTTTTGGAAATGACTACGAGCAGTACTTC. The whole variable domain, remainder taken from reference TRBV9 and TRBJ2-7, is DSGVTQTPKHLITATGQRVTLRCSPRSGDLSVYWYQQSLDQGLQFLIQYYNGEERAKGNILERFSAQQFPDLHSELNLSSLELGDSALYFCASSAFFGNDYEQYFGPGTRLTVT.

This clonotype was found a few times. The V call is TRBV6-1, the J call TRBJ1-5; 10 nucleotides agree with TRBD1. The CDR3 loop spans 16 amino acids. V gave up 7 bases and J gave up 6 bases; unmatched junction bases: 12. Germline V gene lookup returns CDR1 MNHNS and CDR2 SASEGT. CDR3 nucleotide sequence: TGTGCCAGCACTGCGACCGGGACAGGGGACGGTCAGCCCCAGCATTTT. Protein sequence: CASTATGTGDGQPQHF.

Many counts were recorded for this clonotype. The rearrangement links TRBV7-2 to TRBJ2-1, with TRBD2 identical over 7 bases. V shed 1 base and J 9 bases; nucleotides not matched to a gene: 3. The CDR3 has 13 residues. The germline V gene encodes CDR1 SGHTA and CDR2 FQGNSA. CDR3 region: CASSLGGGSEQFF. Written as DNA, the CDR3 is TGTGCCAGCAGCTTAGGCGGGGGAAGTGAGCAGTTCTTC.

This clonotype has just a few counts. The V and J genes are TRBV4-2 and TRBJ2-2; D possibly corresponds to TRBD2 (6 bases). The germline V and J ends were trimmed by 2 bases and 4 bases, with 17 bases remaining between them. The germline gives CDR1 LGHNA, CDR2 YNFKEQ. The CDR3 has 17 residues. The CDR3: CASSQRAPAGATGELFF. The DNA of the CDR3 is TGTGCCAGCAGCCAAAGAGCTCCAGCGGGTGCCACCGGGGAGCTGTTTTTT.

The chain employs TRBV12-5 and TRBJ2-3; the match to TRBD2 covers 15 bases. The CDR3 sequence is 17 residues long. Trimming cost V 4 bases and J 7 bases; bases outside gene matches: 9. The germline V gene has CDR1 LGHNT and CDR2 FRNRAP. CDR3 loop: CASGSSTGTSGRNTQYF. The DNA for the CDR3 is TGTGCTAGTGGTTCCTCGACCGGGACTAGCGGGAGGAATACGCAGTATTTT.

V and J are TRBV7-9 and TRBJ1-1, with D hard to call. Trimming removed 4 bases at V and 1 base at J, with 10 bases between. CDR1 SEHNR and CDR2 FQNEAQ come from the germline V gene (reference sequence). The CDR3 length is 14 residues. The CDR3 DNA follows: TGTGCCAGCAGCTCCGCCCTCCGGAACACTGAAGCTTTCTTT. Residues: CASSSALRNTEAFF.